This T cell receptor beta chain is from a study of beta chain features in type 1 diabetes. The CDR3 is 13 residues long. Looked up from germline, CDR1 is SEHNR and CDR2 is FQNEAQ (reference sequence). Markers CD45RO/CCR7/CD25/CD127/CD95/CD27 served to sort CD4+ naive, central memory, regulatory and stem cell-like memory cells. This clone was detected only a few times. The antigen is not known. Study-wide findings and caveats: Patients showed naive, central memory and Treg TCRB repertoires that appeared more similar than those of healthy donors. Type 1 diabetes patients had moderately but significantly shorter TCRB CDR3s in all four CD4+ subsets.

The study reverse transcribed the entire isolated RNA, so it sequenced expressed TCRB transcripts. Profiled with immunoSEQ multiplex PCR; TCRdb holds only in-frame clones, not every one. The sample records approximately 150,000 clones, approximately 13% being singletons. The V and J genes are TRBV7-9 and TRBJ2-1; 10 bases are a match to TRBD2. Sequences were obtained from central memory CD4+ T cells from blood. The sequence was collected from a man aged 18 to 30 with type 1 diabetes. Here the CDR3 reads CAAGGSSYNEQFF. The CDR3, as DNA: TGTGCAGCGGGGGGGAGCTCCTACAATGAGCAGTTCTTC.